Given below is one TCR beta chain in context. The target antigen is unknown. The sample originates from a study of cytomegalovirus exposure and HLA in healthy donors. Germline V gives CDR1 SQVTM, CDR2 ANQGSEA. The CDR3 is made up of 17 amino acids. Trimming at V came to 0 bases and at J to 5 bases, leaving 6 bases not matched to a gene. The donors, nominally healthy at sampling, likely had unrecorded immune exposures. Study-wide findings and caveats: The study labeled 164 TCR beta chains cytomegalovirus-associated. Common viral pathogens (according to a later analysis) appeared linked to several of the most significant clusters.

The primer mix had 60 Vbeta and 13 Jbeta primers. Data came from immunoSEQ multiplex PCR; TCRdb stores just in-frame clones and leaves some out. The data contain about 150,000 clones, around 74% of them singletons. Sequencing input: PBMCs. The chain links TRBV29-1 to TRBJ2-5; TRBD2 aligns across 16 bases. This receptor was taken from a man aged 45-65 years in good health and CMV-seropositive. The CDR3 reads CSVEEGLAGGPGETQYF. The CDR3 nucleotides read TGCAGCGTTGAAGAGGGACTAGCGGGAGGGCCAGGCGAGACCCAGTACTTC.